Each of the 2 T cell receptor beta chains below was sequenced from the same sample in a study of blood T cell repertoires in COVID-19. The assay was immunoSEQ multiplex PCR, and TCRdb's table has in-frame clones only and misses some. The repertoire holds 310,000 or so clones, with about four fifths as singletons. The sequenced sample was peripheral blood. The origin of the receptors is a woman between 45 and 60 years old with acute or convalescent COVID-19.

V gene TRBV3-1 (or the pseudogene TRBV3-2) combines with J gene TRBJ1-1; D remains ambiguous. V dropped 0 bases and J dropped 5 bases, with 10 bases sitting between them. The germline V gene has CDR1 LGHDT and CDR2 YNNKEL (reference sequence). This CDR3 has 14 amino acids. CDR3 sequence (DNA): TGTGCCAGCAGCCAAGATTACGGAGGTACTGAAGCTTTCTTT. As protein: CASSQDYGGTEAFF.

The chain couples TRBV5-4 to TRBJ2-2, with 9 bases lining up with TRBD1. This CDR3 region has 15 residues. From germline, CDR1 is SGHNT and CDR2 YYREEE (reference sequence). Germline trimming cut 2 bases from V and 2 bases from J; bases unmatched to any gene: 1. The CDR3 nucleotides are TGTGCCAGCAGCTTACAGGGGGCCAACACCGGGGAGCTGTTTTTT. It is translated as CASSLQGANTGELFF.